The source of this TCR beta chain is a study of blood T cell repertoires in COVID-19. The CDR3 is 14 amino acids. Germline V gene sequence: CDR1 SGHRS, CDR2 YFSETQ. Trimming cost V 0 bases and J 8 bases, with 12 bases left between them. Generated by immunoSEQ multiplex PCR, the TCRdb table keeps only in-frame clones and is missing some. The profile covers about 200,000 clones, with roughly 84% appearing a single time and roughly 18% taken by the ten largest. Sequencing used peripheral blood. The chain uses TRBV5-1 and TRBJ2-1, with D hard to call. The TCR sequence derives from a person aged 65-85 years with COVID-19, enrolled during active disease. CDR3 in amino acids: CASSLEFLGDEQFF. The CDR3 DNA reads TGCGCCAGCAGCTTGGAGTTTCTGGGCGATGAGCAGTTCTTC.